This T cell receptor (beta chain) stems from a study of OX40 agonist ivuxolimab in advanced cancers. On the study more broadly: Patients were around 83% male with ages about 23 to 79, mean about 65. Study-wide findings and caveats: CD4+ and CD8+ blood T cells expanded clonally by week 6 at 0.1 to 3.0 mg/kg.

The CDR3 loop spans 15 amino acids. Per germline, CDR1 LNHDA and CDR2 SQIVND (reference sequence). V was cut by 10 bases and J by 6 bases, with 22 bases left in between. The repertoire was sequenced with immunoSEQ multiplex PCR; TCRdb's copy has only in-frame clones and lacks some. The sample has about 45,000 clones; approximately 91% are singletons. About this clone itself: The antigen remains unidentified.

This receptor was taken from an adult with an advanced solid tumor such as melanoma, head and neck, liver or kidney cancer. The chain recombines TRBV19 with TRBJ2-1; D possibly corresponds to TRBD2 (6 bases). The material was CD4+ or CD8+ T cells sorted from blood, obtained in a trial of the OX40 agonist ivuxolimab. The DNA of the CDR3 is TGTGCCACCCAAGTCGGTAGATTCGGGGGCAATGAGCAGTTCTTC. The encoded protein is CATQVGRFGGNEQFF.